The 29 T cell receptor beta chains reported below all come from one sample, sequenced in a study of T-cell reconstitution after alpha-beta-depleted transplantation in children. Library preparation (for TCRbeta) was performed with unique molecular identifiers. TCRdb re-called the PCR reads through MiXCR, storing one row per CDR3 protein. The table has 200,000 to 250,000 distinct CDR3 sequences, around 13% seen once. The sequencing used PBMCs from the stem cell graft donor, collected from the stem cell graft. All receptors come from a human donor who donated a stem cell graft to a child with acute lymphoblastic leukemia.

This clonotype was picked up many times. V gene TRBV12-3 or TRBV12-4 combines with J gene TRBJ1-2; 8 nucleotides line up with TRBD1. The V and J ends lost 1 base and 2 bases, in that order; junction bases with no gene match: 3. The CDR3 has 15 amino acids. CDR3 protein: CASSLERTGNYGYTF. In nucleotides, the CDR3 is TGTGCCAGCAGTTTAGAACGGACAGGGAACTATGGCTACACCTTC.

This clonotype was found a few times. This chain links TRBV14 with TRBJ2-3, with 13 bases aligning to TRBD2. Germline trimming cut 1 base from V and 3 bases from J; bases unmatched to any gene: 4. This CDR3 spans 17 amino acids. From germline, CDR1 is SGHDN and CDR2 FVKESK. CDR3 nucleotide sequence: TGTGCCAGCAGCCAAGCCCTGGGACTAGCGGGGACAGATACGCAGTATTTT. This sequence encodes CASSQALGLAGTDTQYF.

This clonotype was observed many times. The chain carries TRBV11-2 and TRBJ2-2; D is perhaps TRBD1 or TRBD2 (6 bases each). Germline V gives CDR1 SGHAT, CDR2 FQNNGV. The CDR3 covers 16 residues. Trimming pared 1 base from V and 3 bases from J, leaving 12 bases between. DNA for the CDR3: TGTGCCAGCAGCTTAGTGGGGGGCCGGGACACCGGGGAGCTGTTTTTT. As protein: CASSLVGGRDTGELFF.

This clonotype has a single count. The chain employs TRBV13 and TRBJ2-2; possible D gene TRBD2, 5 bases. This CDR3 comprises 17 residues. Germline loops: CDR1 PRHDT, CDR2 FYEKMQ (reference sequence). The V end was cut by 0 bases, the J end by 9 bases, with 20 bases between. CDR3 nucleotide sequence: TGTGCCAGCAGCTTAGGCCTGCCAGGACTCGCGGAAAGGGAGCTGTTTTTT. It specifies CASSLGLPGLAERELFF.

The chain employs TRBV12-3 or TRBV12-4 and TRBJ1-5; TRBD1 is a possible D gene (5 bases). V lost 4 bases, J lost 4 bases, and 11 bases lay in between. CDR3 length: 14 amino acids. CDR3 in amino acids: CASSSFGGNQPQHF. Written as DNA, the CDR3 is TGTGCCAGCAGTTCCTTCGGGGGTAATCAGCCCCAGCATTTT.

The chain has TRBV7-9 and TRBJ2-7, with D perhaps matching TRBD2 (5 bases). CDR3 size: 13 residues. Germline V gene lookup returns CDR1 SEHNR and CDR2 FQNEAQ (reference sequence). Trimming removed 3 bases at V and 3 bases at J, with 9 bases between. CDR3 region: CASSLGSLYEQYF. CDR3 sequence (DNA): TGTGCCAGCAGCTTGGGGAGCCTCTACGAGCAGTACTTC.

This clonotype was counted a single time. Just one base apart from a much larger clone, this may be a read error. This chain uses TRBV3-1 with TRBJ2-3; D unclear. Germline CDR1 is LGHDT and CDR2 is YNNKEL (reference sequence). Between the trimmed V and J ends, which lost 7 bases and 1 base, there was a span of 15 bases. The length of the CDR3 is 15 residues. The CDR3 spells CASTPSPDGTDTQYF. The CDR3 nucleotides read TGTGCCAGCACCCCCTCACCGGACGGCACAGATACGCAGTATTTT.

This clonotype has a count of ten or more. This chain connects TRBV5-1 to TRBJ2-7, with no clear D. The CDR3 spans 13 residues. Germline V CDR1 and CDR2: SGHRS, YFSETQ. Between the trimmed V and J ends, which lost 7 bases and 0 bases, there was a span of 11 bases. The DNA for the CDR3 is TGCGCCAGCCACCTTGCTAGCTCCTACGAGCAGTACTTC. This sequence encodes CASHLASSYEQYF.

This chain joins TRBV7-9 and TRBJ1-5, with a tentative D call TRBD1 (6 bases). The ends were cut back, 4 bases at V and 3 bases at J, with 13 bases in the middle. The CDR3 is 15 residues long. CDR1 is SEHNR and CDR2 is FQNEAQ in the germline V gene (reference sequence). The CDR3 region is CASSSQGTHNQPQHF. The CDR3 nucleotides are TGTGCCAGCAGCTCGCAGGGGACCCACAATCAGCCCCAGCATTTT.

This clonotype was detected many times. V gene TRBV7-9 combines with J gene TRBJ2-1; 8 bases line up with TRBD2. The CDR3 covers 15 residues. Germline CDR1 SEHNR, CDR2 FQNEAQ (reference sequence). V trimming: 2 bases; J trimming: 3 bases; junction bases outside the gene matches: 3. CDR3 residues: CASSLKGLGYNEQFF. For the CDR3, the DNA is TGTGCCAGCAGCTTAAAGGGACTAGGCTACAATGAGCAGTTCTTC.

At least ten counts were recorded for this clonotype. V is TRBV21-1 and J is TRBJ2-5; the table names TRBD2, a call not compared with the DNA. TRBV21-1 represents a pseudogene. This CDR3 has 14 residues. CDR3 coding DNA: TGTGCCAGCAGCCGATTGCCTGGGAGGGAGACCCAGTACTTC. Translation gives CASSRLPGRETQYF.

This clonotype was recorded at least ten times. The J gene is TRBJ1-1, the V gene TRBV28; D may be TRBD1 (5 bases). The germline V and J ends were trimmed by 10 bases and 2 bases, with 17 bases remaining between them. The CDR3 consists of 14 residues. The germline V gene encodes CDR1 MDHEN and CDR2 SYDVKM. In DNA, the CDR3 is TGTGCCATTCAGGGTTATCGGGGAAACACTGAAGCTTTCTTT. Protein product: CAIQGYRGNTEAFF. Full variable domain (remainder filled in from reference TRBV28 and TRBJ1-1): DVKVTQSSRYLVKRTGEKVFLECVQDMDHENMFWYRQDPGLGLRLIYFSYDVKMKEKGDIPEGYSVSREKKERFSLILESASTNQTSMYLCAIQGYRGNTEAFFGQGTRLTVV.

This clonotype occurred many times. The J gene is TRBJ1-5, the V gene TRBV7-2; D gene ambiguous. Per the germline V gene, CDR1 is SGHTA and CDR2 is FQGNSA. This CDR3 is built from 12 residues. Trimming cost V 1 base and J 3 bases, with 1 base left between them. CDR3 nucleotide sequence: TGTGCCAGCAGCTTAGACAATCAGCCCCAGCATTTT. Protein product: CASSLDNQPQHF. The whole variable domain, remainder taken from reference TRBV7-2 and TRBJ1-5, is GAGVSQSPSNKVTEKGKDVELRCDPISGHTALYWYRQSLGQGLEFLIYFQGNSAPDKSGLPSDRFSAERTGGSVSTLTIQRTQQEDSAVYLCASSLDNQPQHFGDGTRLSIL.

With respect to this clonotype: A read error may be the cause here, since a much bigger clone is one base away. This chain links TRBV10-3 with TRBJ2-7, with TRBD1 as a possible D gene (5 bases). Trimming took off 2 bases at V and 3 bases at J, with 8 bases between the two ends. Germline lookup yields CDR1 ENHRY and CDR2 SYGVKD. The CDR3 extends over 13 amino acids. The CDR3 DNA reads TGTGCCATCAGTGAGGGGGCAGACTACGAGCAGTACTTC. Protein sequence: CAISEGADYEQYF.

The chain has TRBV3-1 and TRBJ2-1, with TRBD2 identical over 7 bases. CDR1 is LGHDT, CDR2 YNNKEL, per germline (reference sequence). With V trimmed by 1 base and J by 6 bases, 0 bases remained unmatched. The CDR3 extends over 13 amino acids. The CDR3 sequence is CASSQGLANEQFF. The CDR3 coding sequence is TGTGCCAGCAGCCAAGGACTAGCCAATGAGCAGTTCTTC.

This clonotype was detected ten times or more. CDR3 in amino acids: CASSLEGLELREQFF. The CDR3 DNA reads as TGTGCCAGCAGCTTAGAAGGGCTAGAGTTACGCGAGCAGTTCTTC. J is TRBJ2-1 and V is TRBV7-2; D remains ambiguous. This CDR3 is built from 15 residues. Germline values: CDR1 SGHTA, CDR2 FQGNSA. The V end lost 1 base, the J end lost 10 bases, and 17 bases lay between the germline ends.

This clonotype has at least ten counts. The DNA for the CDR3 is TGTGCCAGCAGCCCCAGGCCAAAGCAGTACTTC. Translation gives CASSPRPKQYF. J is TRBJ2-7 and V is TRBV7-2; D unresolved. The CDR3 loop spans 11 amino acids. V was trimmed by 5 bases and J by 8 bases, leaving 10 bases between them. Germline V gene sequence: CDR1 SGHTA, CDR2 FQGNSA.

This clonotype has at least ten counts. This chain joins TRBV9 and TRBJ2-2; TRBD1 or TRBD2 may be the D gene (6 bases each). This CDR3 contains 14 residues. V lost 1 base and J lost 5, with 9 bases in between. Germline V gene data show CDR1 as SGDLS and CDR2 as YYNGEE. Here the CDR3 DNA reads TGTGCCAGCAGCGTAATAGGGGGGACCGGGGAGCTGTTTTTT. This sequence encodes CASSVIGGTGELFF.

This clonotype was found many times. The V and J genes are TRBV29-1 and TRBJ1-1; D is unclear. V dropped 3 bases and J dropped 5 bases, with 13 bases sitting between them. The CDR3 is 13 residues long. The germline CDR1 and CDR2 sequences are SQVTM and ANQGSEA. The CDR3 sequence: CSVESGSYTEAFF. The CDR3, as DNA: TGCAGCGTTGAGTCTGGCAGTTATACTGAAGCTTTCTTT. Full variable domain (missing parts from reference TRBV29-1 and TRBJ1-1): SAVISQKPSRDICQRGTSLTIQCQVDSQVTMMFWYRQQPGQSLTLIATANQGSEATYESGFVIDKFPISRPNLTFSTLTVSNMSPEDSSIYLCSVESGSYTEAFFGQGTRLTVV.

This chain uses TRBV11-2 with TRBJ2-2; TRBD1 might be the D (6 bases). V dropped 6 bases and J dropped 1 base, with 15 bases sitting between them. CDR1 is SGHAT, CDR2 FQNNGV, per germline. The CDR3 extends over 16 amino acids. CDR3 sequence: CASSPNLGQNTGELFF. The CDR3, as DNA: TGTGCCAGCAGTCCTAATCTGGGACAGAACACCGGGGAGCTGTTTTTT.

This clonotype appeared many times. The chain combines TRBV7-2 with TRBJ2-1; D remains unclear. In germline, CDR1 is SGHTA, CDR2 FQGNSA. This CDR3 has 16 amino acids. Trimming stripped 5 bases from V and 6 bases from J, with 20 bases between. The CDR3 bases are TGTGCCAGCAGCGCCGTCCCTCAGTCGGGCTGCAATGAGCAGTTCTTC. Protein sequence: CASSAVPQSGCNEQFF.

This clonotype was detected many times. The chain links TRBV4-2 to TRBJ1-1; D gene uncertain. The V gene lost 0 bases and the J gene lost 0 bases, with 5 bases spanning the gap. Germline CDR1 is LGHNA and CDR2 is YNFKEQ. This CDR3 has 14 amino acids. CDR3 in DNA: TGTGCCAGCAGCCAAGAACCGATGAACACTGAAGCTTTCTTT. Protein sequence: CASSQEPMNTEAFF.

This clonotype was observed many times. The chain combines TRBV27 with TRBJ2-1; TRBD1 matches 9 bases. Unmatched junction bases numbered 3, after V lost 5 bases and J lost 10 bases. The germline V gene has CDR1 MNHEY and CDR2 SMNVEV (reference sequence). CDR3 length equals 12 residues. The CDR3 region is CASSTGGHEQFF. In DNA form, the CDR3 reads TGTGCCAGCAGTACAGGGGGCCACGAGCAGTTCTTC.

This clonotype appeared many times. This sequence joins TRBV12-3 or TRBV12-4 and TRBJ2-1; 7 bases match TRBD2. The CDR3 sequence is 15 residues long. J lost 6 bases, V lost 1 base, and 6 bases had no gene match. The CDR3 coding sequence is TGTGCCAGCAGTTTAGAGGGGAGGGCCTTCAATGAGCAGTTCTTC. Residues: CASSLEGRAFNEQFF.

The chain carries TRBV20-1 and TRBJ1-2, with TRBD1 matching over 9 bases. V was pared by 4 bases and J by 9 bases, with 9 bases of the junction left unmatched. This CDR3 spans 13 amino acids. CDR1 is DFQATT and CDR2 is SNEGSKA in the germline V gene (reference sequence). The DNA of the CDR3 is TGCAGTGCTAAGACCGGGACAGGGATCAGCTACACCTTC. This codes for CSAKTGTGISYTF.

This clonotype was counted many times. V is TRBV5-6 and J is TRBJ1-2; TRBD1 matches 7 bases. V lost 4 bases, J lost 9 bases, and 15 bases stayed unmatched. The CDR3 runs 15 residues. Germline CDR1 is SGHDT and CDR2 is YYEEEE. The CDR3 loop is CASSESWTGDVSYTF. CDR3 bases: TGTGCCAGCAGCGAAAGTTGGACAGGCGATGTGAGCTACACCTTC. Supplemented by reference TRBV5-6 and TRBJ1-2, the full variable domain reads DAGVTQSPTHLIKTRGQQVTLRCSPKSGHDTVSWYQQALGQGPQFIFQYYEEEERQRGNFPDRFSGHQFPNYSSELNVNALLLGDSALYLCASSESWTGDVSYTFGSGTRLTVV.

V gene TRBV6-2 or TRBV6-3 combines with J gene TRBJ2-7; 9 nucleotides agree with TRBD1. The length of the CDR3 is 12 residues. Trimming cost V 8 bases and J 9 bases; bases outside gene matches: 8. The germline gives CDR1 MNHEY, CDR2 SVGEGT. The CDR3 coding sequence is TGTGCCAGCCGGGACAGGGTGGAATCGCAGTACTTC. Translation: CASRDRVESQYF.

This clonotype was seen many times. The chain is built from TRBV4-1 and TRBJ2-1; 13 bases fit TRBD2. Germline loops: CDR1 MGHRA, CDR2 YSYEKL. The V and J ends lost 0 bases and 1 base, in that order; junction bases with no gene match: 6. The CDR3 extends over 19 amino acids. The CDR3 is CASSQEGGLAGKSYNEQFF. DNA for the CDR3: TGCGCCAGCAGCCAAGAGGGGGGACTAGCGGGAAAGTCCTACAATGAGCAGTTCTTC.

This clonotype has only a few counts. The chain has TRBV7-8 and TRBJ2-5; TRBD2 matches at 11 bases. Germline assignment: CDR1 SGHVS and CDR2 FQNEAQ. This CDR3 comprises 18 residues. V trimming: 5 bases; J trimming: 4 bases; junction bases outside the gene matches: 15. The CDR3 protein is CASSPPESSGGGGETQYF. The DNA for the CDR3 is TGTGCCAGCAGCCCCCCGGAGAGTAGCGGGGGGGGTGGAGAGACCCAGTACTTC.